Following are 10 T cell receptor beta chains from one sample sequenced in a study of blood T cells in healthy people across ages. It was with a sample-barcoded 5' primer and a J-beta primer mix that a second PCR of about 6 to 12 cycles was run. TCRdb fed the 5' RACE reads into MiXCR, producing one record per CDR3 protein. Altogether some 1.6 million distinct CDR3 sequences are present, around 35% being singletons, with the ten largest covering about 10%. Sequenced sample: blood. The receptors stem from a woman in her twenties or thirties in good health.

The chain couples TRBV4-1 to TRBJ1-5; weak D call: TRBD1 (5 bases). With 0 bases removed from V and 3 bases from J, the gap between germline ends came to 9 bases. The CDR3 runs to 15 residues. The V gene's germline CDR1 is MGHRA and CDR2 YSYEKL. CDR3 DNA: TGCGCCAGCAGCCAAGATGGGACCTACAATCAGCCCCAGCATTTT. Protein sequence: CASSQDGTYNQPQHF.

The chain couples TRBV11-2 to TRBJ2-1, with a possible D match to TRBD2 (5 bases). The CDR3 covers 13 residues. V lost 1 base and J 9 bases, leaving 10 bases between the germline ends. The germline gives CDR1 SGHAT, CDR2 FQNNGV. The CDR3: CASSLADSGEQFF. DNA for the CDR3: TGTGCCAGCAGCTTAGCGGACTCCGGTGAGCAGTTCTTC.

This clonotype was detected only a few times. V and J are TRBV15 and TRBJ2-1; D is unclear. Germline lookup yields CDR1 LNHNV and CDR2 YYDKDF (reference sequence). There are 17 residues in the CDR3. V was cut by 4 bases and J by 0 bases, with 16 bases left in between. For the CDR3, the DNA is TGTGCCACCAGCACCCCCGAAAGGGCAAGCTCCTACAATGAGCAGTTCTTC. This sequence encodes CATSTPERASSYNEQFF.

J is TRBJ2-3 and V is TRBV11-2; D is perhaps TRBD2 (7 bases). V shed 5 bases and J shed 5 bases, with 20 bases lying between them. CDR3 length: 16 residues. The germline gives CDR1 SGHAT, CDR2 FQNNGV. CDR3 bases: TGTGCCAGCAGCGTCGGGACTAACGGGGGCAAAGATACGCAGTATTTT. It codes for CASSVGTNGGKDTQYF.

The V gene is TRBV4-1, the J gene TRBJ1-4; no clear D gene. Germline assignment: CDR1 MGHRA and CDR2 YSYEKL. The CDR3 is made up of 13 amino acids. Trimming removed 1 base from V and 7 bases from J, with 7 bases in between. The CDR3 sequence is CASSQVLGEKLFF. Written as DNA, the CDR3 is TGCGCCAGCAGCCAAGTCTTGGGTGAAAAACTGTTTTTT.

DNA of the CDR3: TGTGCCAGCAGCCAAGTTACAGGCGGATACAACAATGAGCAGTTCTTC. It codes for CASSQVTGGYNNEQFF. The chain couples TRBV3-1 to TRBJ2-1, with D maybe TRBD1 (5 bases). Germline CDR1 reads LGHDT; CDR2 reads YNNKEL (reference sequence). This CDR3 spans 16 amino acids. V lost 1 base and J 5 bases, leaving 15 bases between the germline ends.

The CDR3 DNA reads as TGTGCCAGCAGTTATTGGGAGGATAGCTCCTACGAGCAGTACTTC. Translated: CASSYWEDSSYEQYF. The genes are TRBV6-2 or TRBV6-3 and TRBJ2-7; D perhaps matches TRBD2 (6 bases). The germline V and J ends were trimmed by 3 bases and 0 bases, with 12 bases remaining between them. The length of the CDR3 is 15 residues. From germline, CDR1 is MNHEY and CDR2 SVGEGT.

This clonotype showed up just a few times. The chain links TRBV9 to TRBJ2-1; TRBD2 matches at 10 bases. The CDR3 extends over 14 amino acids. Germline CDR1 and CDR2: SGDLS and YYNGEE. V gave up 6 bases and J gave up 6 bases; unmatched junction bases: 6. DNA of the CDR3: TGTGCCAGCAACCGACTAGCGGGCCTCAATGAGCAGTTCTTC. It translates to CASNRLAGLNEQFF. The full variable domain, with the rest looked up from reference TRBV9 and TRBJ2-1, is DSGVTQTPKHLITATGQRVTLRCSPRSGDLSVYWYQQSLDQGLQFLIQYYNGEERAKGNILERFSAQQFPDLHSELNLSSLELGDSALYFCASNRLAGLNEQFFGPGTRLTVL.

The chain uses TRBV25-1 and TRBJ1-1; D is uncertain. The length of the CDR3 is 12 residues. Germline V gene lookup returns CDR1 MGHDK and CDR2 SYGVNS. Trimming took off 1 base at V and 8 bases at J, with 8 bases between the two ends. In DNA, the CDR3 is TGTGCCAGCAGTGAATTTTATGGGGAAGCTTTCTTT. Protein: CASSEFYGEAFF. The variable domain in full, with the rest retrieved from reference TRBV25-1 and TRBJ1-1, is EADIYQTPRYLVIGTGKKITLECSQTMGHDKMYWYQQDPGMELHLIHYSYGVNSTEKGDLSSESTVSRIRTEHFPLTLESARPSHTSQYLCASSEFYGEAFFGQGTRLTVV.

The sample holds one count of this clonotype. At one end, the junction sequence differs from germline, possibly due to a read error. The J gene is TRBJ2-1, the V gene TRBV7-9; TRBD2 aligns across 7 bases. Germline lookup yields CDR1 SEHNR and CDR2 FQNEAQ (reference sequence). The CDR3 loop spans 16 amino acids. The CDR3 bases are TGTGCCAGCAGCACTTTAGCGGGTAGCTCCTACAGTGAGCAGTTCTTC. Residues: CASSTLAGSSYSEQFF. Drawing the rest from reference TRBV7-9 and TRBJ2-1, the complete variable domain is DTGVSQNPRHKITKRGQNVTFRCDPISEHNRLYWYRQTLGQGPEFLTYFQNEAQLEKSRLLSDRFSAERPKGSFSTLEIQRTEQGDSAMYLCASSTLAGSSYSEQFFGPGTRLTVL.